This is a list of T cell receptor beta chains from one sample in a study of blood T cell repertoires in COVID-19. Data came from immunoSEQ multiplex PCR; TCRdb stores just in-frame clones and leaves some out. Seen here are around 71,000 clones, around three quarters observed once, and the top ten hold around 28%. The specimen was peripheral blood. These receptors came from a woman aged 80 or older with active or convalescent COVID-19. CDR3s include the opening cysteine and the closing phenylalanine or tryptophan. The D gene is left open where the match is weak. Size tells how often a clone was seen (once, few, many) or the class of an expanded clone, and some rows leave it out.

J gene: TRBJ2-6; clone size: NA; D gene: TRBD2; V gene: TRBV11-2; CDR3 protein: CASSLRLAGQGANVLTF; CDR3 DNA: TGTGCCAGCAGCTTACGGCTAGCGGGGCAAGGGGCCAACGTCCTGACTTTC
J gene: TRBJ1-6; clone size: NA; D gene: TRBD1; V gene: TRBV2; CDR3 protein: CASSATGGNSPLHF; CDR3 DNA: TGTGCCAGCAGTGCTACAGGGGGTAATTCACCCCTCCACTTT
J gene: TRBJ2-1; clone size: NA; D gene: NA; V gene: TRBV2; CDR3 protein: CASSEYLGGVSYNEQFF; CDR3 DNA: TGTGCCAGCAGTGAATACCTTGGCGGGGTATCCTACAATGAGCAGTTCTTC
J gene: TRBJ1-5; clone size: NA; D gene: NA; V gene: TRBV7-2; CDR3 protein: CASSSAHSSRNQPQHF; CDR3 DNA: TGTGCCAGCAGCTCAGCTCACAGCTCCCGAAATCAGCCCCAGCATTTT
J gene: TRBJ1-3; clone size: few; D gene: NA; V gene: TRBV7-9; CDR3 protein: CASSERSGNTIYF; CDR3 DNA: TGTGCCAGCAGCGAGCGCTCTGGAAACACCATATATTTT
J gene: TRBJ1-1; clone size: NA; D gene: TRBD1; V gene: TRBV6-5; CDR3 protein: CASSPGAGGTEAFF; CDR3 DNA: TGTGCCAGCAGCCCAGGGGCAGGGGGCACTGAAGCTTTCTTT
J gene: TRBJ2-7; clone size: NA; D gene: TRBD2; V gene: TRBV6-5; CDR3 protein: CASSYSMGGTYEQYF; CDR3 DNA: TGTGCCAGCAGTTACTCGATGGGGGGGACCTACGAGCAGTACTTC
J gene: TRBJ1-1; clone size: once; D gene: NA; V gene: TRBV6-6; CDR3 protein: CASSYMANTEAFF; CDR3 DNA: TGTGCCAGCAGTTACATGGCGAACACTGAAGCTTTCTTT
J gene: TRBJ1-2; clone size: few; D gene: NA; V gene: TRBV19; CDR3 protein: CASSWLRGAANYGYTF; CDR3 DNA: TGTGCCAGTAGTTGGCTCAGGGGCGCCGCTAACTATGGCTACACCTTC
J gene: TRBJ1-2; clone size: NA; D gene: TRBD1; V gene: TRBV28; CDR3 protein: CASSFSGGGYTF; CDR3 DNA: TGTGCCAGCAGTTTTTCAGGGGGCGGCTACACCTTC
J gene: TRBJ1-2; clone size: NA; D gene: NA; V gene: TRBV12-3/TRBV12-4; CDR3 protein: CASRLGRRRGYTF; CDR3 DNA: TGTGCCAGCAGACTAGGTCGGCGGCGTGGCTACACCTTC
J gene: TRBJ2-7; clone size: NA; D gene: TRBD1; V gene: TRBV2; CDR3 protein: CATQSGTGSYEQYF; CDR3 DNA: TGTGCCACCCAATCGGGGACAGGGTCCTACGAGCAGTACTTC
J gene: TRBJ2-5; clone size: NA; D gene: NA; V gene: TRBV5-6; CDR3 protein: CASSFRVAGRKETQYF; CDR3 DNA: TGTGCCAGCAGCTTTAGGGTGGCGGGGAGAAAAGAGACCCAGTACTTC
J gene: TRBJ1-1; clone size: NA; D gene: TRBD1; V gene: TRBV7-2; CDR3 protein: CASSLPHGTESEAFF; CDR3 DNA: TGTGCCAGCAGCTTGCCCCACGGGACAGAATCCGAAGCTTTCTTT
J gene: TRBJ1-5; clone size: NA; D gene: TRBD1; V gene: TRBV7-2; CDR3 protein: CASSRETGGDQPQHF; CDR3 DNA: TGTGCCAGCAGCCGCGAGACAGGGGGGGATCAGCCCCAGCATTTT
J gene: TRBJ2-3; clone size: NA; D gene: NA; V gene: TRBV6-6; CDR3 protein: CASREGDRYTQYF; CDR3 DNA: TGTGCCAGCAGAGAGGGCGACCGGTATACGCAGTATTTT
J gene: TRBJ1-2; clone size: few; D gene: TRBD1; V gene: TRBV3-1/TRBV3-2; CDR3 protein: CASSQGQGSYGYTF; CDR3 DNA: TGTGCCAGCAGCCAAGGACAGGGAAGCTATGGCTACACCTTC
J gene: TRBJ2-7; clone size: few; D gene: TRBD2; V gene: TRBV13; CDR3 protein: CASSNGAGGGAPYEQYF; CDR3 DNA: TGTGCCAGCAGCAATGGAGCGGGCGGGGGGGCCCCCTACGAGCAGTACTTC
J gene: TRBJ2-5; clone size: NA; D gene: TRBD2; V gene: TRBV11-2; CDR3 protein: CASSYPTGGLETQYF; CDR3 DNA: TGTGCCAGCAGCTATCCGACGGGGGGGTTGGAGACCCAGTACTTC
J gene: TRBJ1-2; clone size: NA; D gene: NA; V gene: TRBV6-5; CDR3 protein: CASSYDGANYGYTF; CDR3 DNA: TGTGCCAGCAGTTATGACGGGGCTAACTATGGCTACACCTTC
J gene: TRBJ2-5; clone size: NA; D gene: NA; V gene: TRBV12-5; CDR3 protein: CASGFDLETQYF; CDR3 DNA: TGTGCTAGTGGTTTTGACTTGGAGACCCAGTACTTC
J gene: TRBJ2-1; clone size: many; D gene: TRBD2; V gene: TRBV28; CDR3 protein: CASILTSGYNEQFF; CDR3 DNA: TGTGCCAGCATCCTGACTAGCGGTTACAATGAGCAGTTCTTC
J gene: TRBJ2-5; clone size: NA; D gene: NA; V gene: TRBV4-3; CDR3 protein: CASSGQYQETQYF; CDR3 DNA: TGCGCCAGCAGCGGACAGTACCAAGAGACCCAGTACTTC
J gene: TRBJ2-3; clone size: few; D gene: NA; V gene: TRBV29-1; CDR3 protein: CSVVVGGSTDTQYF; CDR3 DNA: TGCAGCGTCGTGGTGGGGGGAAGCACAGATACGCAGTATTTT
J gene: TRBJ2-3; clone size: NA; D gene: NA; V gene: TRBV7-8; CDR3 protein: CASSYQVNTDTQYF; CDR3 DNA: TGTGCCAGCAGCTATCAGGTGAACACAGATACGCAGTATTTT
J gene: TRBJ2-7; clone size: NA; D gene: NA; V gene: TRBV6-2/TRBV6-3; CDR3 protein: CASSYLRHGLSEQYF; CDR3 DNA: TGTGCCAGCAGTTACTTGAGGCACGGACTCTCCGAGCAGTACTTC
J gene: TRBJ1-5; clone size: NA; D gene: TRBD1; V gene: TRBV7-6; CDR3 protein: CASSSDPGTGDQHF; CDR3 DNA: TGTGCCAGCAGCTCTGACCCCGGGACAGGAGACCAGCATTTT
J gene: TRBJ2-1; clone size: NA; D gene: TRBD2; V gene: TRBV15; CDR3 protein: CATSREVAGGFSYNEQFF; CDR3 DNA: TGTGCCACCAGCAGAGAGGTAGCGGGGGGGTTTAGTTACAATGAGCAGTTCTTC
J gene: TRBJ1-6; clone size: NA; D gene: TRBD1; V gene: TRBV2; CDR3 protein: CASSESGQGAYNSPLHF; CDR3 DNA: TGTGCCAGCAGTGAATCGGGACAGGGGGCCTATAATTCACCCCTCCACTTT
J gene: TRBJ1-1; clone size: NA; D gene: NA; V gene: TRBV3-1/TRBV3-2; CDR3 protein: CASSQDWGGNTEAFF; CDR3 DNA: TGTGCCAGCAGCCAAGATTGGGGGGGGAACACTGAAGCTTTCTTT
J gene: TRBJ1-2; clone size: few; D gene: NA; V gene: TRBV4-3; CDR3 protein: CASSQFIRSNYGYTF; CDR3 DNA: TGCGCCAGCAGCCAGTTTATCAGGTCTAACTATGGCTACACCTTC
J gene: TRBJ2-1; clone size: NA; D gene: TRBD2; V gene: TRBV27; CDR3 protein: CASSSGGVNEQFF; CDR3 DNA: TGTGCCAGCAGTTCCGGGGGGGTCAATGAGCAGTTCTTC
J gene: TRBJ1-2; clone size: NA; D gene: NA; V gene: TRBV7-9; CDR3 protein: CASSLVTATNYGYTF; CDR3 DNA: TGTGCCAGCAGCTTAGTCACAGCCACTAACTATGGCTACACCTTC
J gene: TRBJ1-3; clone size: NA; D gene: TRBD1; V gene: TRBV19; CDR3 protein: CATLDRDRSGNTIYF; CDR3 DNA: TGTGCCACCCTAGACAGGGATCGCTCTGGAAACACCATATATTTT
J gene: TRBJ2-5; clone size: NA; D gene: NA; V gene: TRBV6-5; CDR3 protein: CASRKLAQETQYF; CDR3 DNA: TGTGCCAGCAGAAAACTAGCTCAAGAGACCCAGTACTTC
J gene: TRBJ2-3; clone size: NA; D gene: TRBD1; V gene: TRBV18; CDR3 protein: CASSPEDRVTDTQYF; CDR3 DNA: TGTGCCAGCTCACCGGAGGACAGGGTCACAGATACGCAGTATTTT
J gene: TRBJ1-1; clone size: NA; D gene: NA; V gene: TRBV28; CDR3 protein: CASSLVSTGNTEAFF; CDR3 DNA: TGTGCCAGCAGTTTGGTATCTACGGGAAACACTGAAGCTTTCTTT
J gene: TRBJ1-5; clone size: NA; D gene: TRBD1; V gene: TRBV12-5; CDR3 protein: CASGALTGGYSNQPQHF; CDR3 DNA: TGTGCTAGTGGTGCCCTGACAGGGGGGTATAGCAATCAGCCCCAGCATTTT
J gene: TRBJ2-2; clone size: NA; D gene: NA; V gene: TRBV27; CDR3 protein: CASREGGGELFF; CDR3 DNA: TGTGCCAGCAGGGAAGGCGGCGGGGAGCTGTTTTTT
J gene: TRBJ1-5; clone size: NA; D gene: NA; V gene: TRBV6-6; CDR3 protein: CASSLLGNQPQHF; CDR3 DNA: TGTGCCAGCAGTTTACTCGGCAATCAGCCCCAGCATTTT
J gene: TRBJ2-1; clone size: NA; D gene: NA; V gene: TRBV5-4; CDR3 protein: CASSLGQGKENEQFF; CDR3 DNA: TGTGCCAGCAGCTTGGGCCAGGGGAAGGAAAATGAGCAGTTCTTC
J gene: TRBJ2-5; clone size: NA; D gene: TRBD2; V gene: TRBV6-1; CDR3 protein: CASSEPGLASETQYF; CDR3 DNA: TGTGCCAGCAGTGAGCCGGGACTAGCCTCAGAGACCCAGTACTTC
J gene: TRBJ1-1; clone size: NA; D gene: NA; V gene: TRBV2; CDR3 protein: CASSEYGPRDSDTEAFF; CDR3 DNA: TGTGCCAGCAGTGAATATGGGCCCAGGGATTCTGACACTGAAGCTTTCTTT
J gene: TRBJ2-4; clone size: NA; D gene: NA; V gene: TRBV2; CDR3 protein: CASSDRRGPKNIQYF; CDR3 DNA: TGTGCCAGCAGTGACCGGAGGGGGCCCAAAAACATTCAGTACTTC
J gene: TRBJ2-7; clone size: NA; D gene: TRBD1; V gene: TRBV27; CDR3 protein: CASSLSLSGTGNEQYF; CDR3 DNA: TGTGCCAGCAGTTTATCCCTTTCCGGGACAGGGAACGAGCAGTACTTC
J gene: TRBJ1-6; clone size: few; D gene: NA; V gene: TRBV10-3; CDR3 protein: CATGAGGNSPLHF; CDR3 DNA: TGTGCCACTGGGGCAGGAGGGAATTCACCCCTCCACTTT
J gene: TRBJ1-3; clone size: NA; D gene: NA; V gene: TRBV5-5; CDR3 protein: CASTGVGTTGNTIYF; CDR3 DNA: TGTGCCAGCACGGGGGTGGGGACTACTGGAAACACCATATATTTT
J gene: TRBJ2-3; clone size: NA; D gene: TRBD1; V gene: TRBV2; CDR3 protein: CASRADRGADTQYF; CDR3 DNA: TGTGCCAGCAGGGCGGACAGGGGAGCAGATACGCAGTATTTT
J gene: TRBJ2-3; clone size: NA; D gene: NA; V gene: TRBV15; CDR3 protein: CATSRDPGAVDTQYF; CDR3 DNA: TGTGCCACCAGCAGAGACCCAGGGGCGGTAGATACGCAGTATTTT
J gene: TRBJ2-7; clone size: NA; D gene: TRBD1; V gene: TRBV7-8; CDR3 protein: CASSPWGQNYEQYF; CDR3 DNA: TGTGCCAGCAGCCCATGGGGACAGAACTACGAGCAGTACTTC
J gene: TRBJ2-7; clone size: NA; D gene: NA; V gene: TRBV7-9; CDR3 protein: CASSLAPNEQYF; CDR3 DNA: TGTGCCAGCAGCTTAGCACCTAACGAGCAGTACTTC
J gene: TRBJ1-5; clone size: NA; D gene: NA; V gene: TRBV5-6; CDR3 protein: CASSFQGNQPQHF; CDR3 DNA: TGTGCCAGCAGTTTCCAGGGCAATCAGCCCCAGCATTTT
J gene: TRBJ2-7; clone size: NA; D gene: NA; V gene: TRBV7-3; CDR3 protein: CASSLRRTTYEQYF; CDR3 DNA: TGTGCCAGCAGCTTAAGACGGACTACCTACGAGCAGTACTTC
J gene: TRBJ2-1; clone size: NA; D gene: TRBD2; V gene: TRBV5-1; CDR3 protein: CASSLAVAGGIDEQFF; CDR3 DNA: TGCGCCAGCAGCTTGGCGGTAGCGGGGGGGATCGATGAGCAGTTCTTC
J gene: TRBJ1-4; clone size: NA; D gene: TRBD1; V gene: TRBV15; CDR3 protein: CATSTIDRGRGEKLFF; CDR3 DNA: TGTGCCACCAGCACTATTGACAGGGGGCGGGGTGAAAAACTGTTTTTT